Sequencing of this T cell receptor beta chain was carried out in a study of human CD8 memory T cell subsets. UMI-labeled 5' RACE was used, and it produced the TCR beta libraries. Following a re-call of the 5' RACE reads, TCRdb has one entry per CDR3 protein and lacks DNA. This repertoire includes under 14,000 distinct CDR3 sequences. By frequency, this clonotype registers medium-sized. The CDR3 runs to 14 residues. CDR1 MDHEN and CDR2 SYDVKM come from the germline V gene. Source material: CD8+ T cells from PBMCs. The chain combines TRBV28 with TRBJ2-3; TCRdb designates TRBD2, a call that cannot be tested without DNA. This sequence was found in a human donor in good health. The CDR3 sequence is CASSFLAGTDTQYF.